This T cell receptor beta chain comes out of a study of regulatory T cells in long-lasting Graves disease (dated by TCRdb to the early 2020s). Study-level background: Persistent Graves' disease meant more than 5 years of antithyroid drug treatment with TSH receptor autoantibodies that stayed positive. Persistent Graves' disease patients were compared with newly diagnosed Graves' disease patients by peripheral blood TCR sequencing and RNA sequencing. The study took place in China and was registered as a clinical trial. A total of around 35 samples underwent TCR sequencing: around 13 from persistent and roughly 20 from newly diagnosed Graves' disease patients. On average, persistent Graves' disease patients in the clinical cohort had been on antithyroid drugs for approximately ten years.

V loses 5 bases, J loses 7 bases, and the germline ends lie 15 bases apart. CDR1 and CDR2 (SGHNT, YENEEA) derive from the germline V gene. The CDR3 runs 13 amino acids, cysteine and phenylalanine included. The only DNA kept is the CDR3, 39 bases in frame from the first base. Library creation used multiplex PCR. The sequencer was an Illumina HiSeq 4000. iRepertoire HTBI primers and Arm-PCR amplification of CDR3 regions were used to construct TCR beta libraries. Before sequencing, the PCR products underwent gel purification. In the source study's methods: Gene usage analysis of CDR3 amino acid clonotypes relied on the roughly 60 TRBV and 12 to 15 TRBJ segments identified across samples. COPE and FqMerger were used to merge filtered high-quality paired reads into contigs. Contigs were aligned with BLAST to IMGT TRBV, TRBD and TRBJ reference genes, and CDR3 was defined per IMGT. Clonotypes above 0.1% frequency were classified as highly expanded clones. Repertoire diversity was measured by Shannon entropy, and V-J evenness by the Gini coefficient. A clonotype was considered public if more than one individual shared it. The public reads were run again by TCRdb, first through fastp at Q25 and then through MiXCR, and only productive beta chains were kept. Identical CDR3 protein sequences are pooled into one entry, listed with their most common genes and DNA. The V and J calls reflect TCRdb's pipeline rather than the authors' work. This sample comprises 600,000 to 800,000 distinct CDR3 sequences, about 30% of them detected only once. The ten largest clones represent around 40% of the sample.

The table lists this clonotype with many counts. The target of this receptor is not known. No much larger clonotype is one base removed from it; base qualities were not supplied. Broader findings and caveats from the paper: The study examined only peripheral blood because the primary lesion, thyroid tissue, could not be accessed. The small sample size was acknowledged by the authors as a limitation that may reduce accuracy. Sequencing and analysis were restricted to the TCR beta chain. Preferential use of TRBV28, TRBJ1-2 and TRBJ2-5 was observed in persistent disease, whereas TRBV20-1 and TRBJ2-1 were favored in newly diagnosed disease. Compared with newly diagnosed patients, persistent Graves' disease patients had lower TCR Shannon entropy and fewer highly expanded clones, which suggests clonal expansion. A larger number of public clonotypes was shared among persistent patients (fewer than 3,000) than among newly diagnosed patients (about 990).

This specimen's time point label, per the study, means: persistent/refractory GD, antithyroid drugs over 5 years with positive TRAb. RNA was extracted from PBMCs in TRIzol for both TCR sequencing and RNA sequencing. The diagnosis of Graves' disease followed American Thyroid Association guidelines. Patients were recruited from an endocrinology department in Xi'an, China. Each patient gave approximately 9.7 milliliters of peripheral blood, collected in an EDTA anticoagulant tube. PBMCs were isolated by Ficoll Paque Plus density gradient separation without further T cell sorting. RNA quality was checked with an Agilent 2100 Bioanalyzer and agarose gel, and concentration with a NanoDrop 2000.

Sequencing was performed on peripheral blood mononuclear cells (PBMCs), taken when the disease was refractory, from a patient treated with antithyroid drugs. Here the chain combines TRBV11-3 and TRBJ2-7, with an unclear D gene assignment. This clonotype originated in a female donor with Graves disease. The bases are TGTGCCAGCAGCCCGTCCGGAGTAGGGGAGCAGTACTTC. Its protein is CASSPSGVGEQYF.